What follows are 30 T cell receptor beta chains derived from one specimen sequenced in a study of blood T cell repertoires in COVID-19. Assay: immunoSEQ multiplex PCR; the TCRdb copy retains only in-frame clones and omits some. The table shows 200,000 to 250,000 clones, with just over 90% occurring only once. Sequences were obtained from peripheral blood. These receptors were taken from a man aged 30 to 39 with acute or convalescent COVID-19.

V usage is TRBV29-1 and J usage is TRBJ1-5; D remains unclear. The CDR3 runs 14 residues. The ends were cut back, 8 bases at V and 1 base at J, with 15 bases in the middle. CDR1 and CDR2 from the germline V gene are SQVTM and ANQGSEA. The CDR3 sequence: CSPRLRKSNQPQHF. As DNA, the CDR3 is TGCAGCCCCCGGTTGAGGAAGAGCAATCAGCCCCAGCATTTT.

The chain combines TRBV30 with TRBJ2-2; tentatively, D is TRBD2 (5 bases). Looked up from germline, CDR1 is GTSNPN and CDR2 is SVGIG (reference sequence). Trimming shortened V by 0 bases and J by 6 bases, and 14 bases separated the two germline ends. The CDR3 has 15 residues. The CDR3 sequence is CAWSVLGSPPGELFF. CDR3 sequence (DNA): TGTGCCTGGAGTGTACTAGGCAGTCCACCCGGGGAGCTGTTTTTT.

V is TRBV28 and J is TRBJ2-7, with D tentatively TRBD1 (6 bases). Germline lookup yields CDR1 MDHEN and CDR2 SYDVKM. The CDR3 is 16 amino acids. V dropped 4 bases and J dropped 1 base, with 17 bases sitting between them. CDR3 DNA sequence: TGTGCCAGCAGTTCCCTTGGCAGGGGCAATTCCTACGAGCAGTACTTC. Amino acid sequence: CASSSLGRGNSYEQYF. The entire variable domain, with the rest obtained from reference TRBV28 and TRBJ2-7, is as follows: DVKVTQSSRYLVKRTGEKVFLECVQDMDHENMFWYRQDPGLGLRLIYFSYDVKMKEKGDIPEGYSVSREKKERFSLILESASTNQTSMYLCASSSLGRGNSYEQYFGPGTRLTVT.

This sequence joins TRBV28 and TRBJ2-2; D unresolved. The CDR3 has 13 residues. Germline CDR1 is MDHEN and CDR2 is SYDVKM. The ends were cut back, 6 bases at V and 0 bases at J, with 5 bases in the middle. CDR3 DNA sequence: TGTGCCAGCAGGGCGGCGAACACCGGGGAGCTGTTTTTT. Translated, it gives CASRAANTGELFF.

The chain uses TRBV3-1 (or the pseudogene TRBV3-2) and TRBJ2-1; TRBD1 matches 9 bases. The germline CDR1 and CDR2 sequences are LGHDT and YNNKEL (reference sequence). The CDR3 covers 19 residues. Unmatched junction bases numbered 18, after V lost 6 bases and J lost 3 bases. The CDR3 sequence: CASSPPGQGTWTIYNEQFF. CDR3 bases: TGTGCCAGCAGTCCTCCGGGACAGGGTACGTGGACTATCTACAATGAGCAGTTCTTC.

The V call is TRBV28, the J call TRBJ2-7, with 10 bases aligning to TRBD2. This CDR3 has 18 residues. The V gene end was trimmed by 6 bases and the J gene end by 0 bases; junction bases not matched to a gene: 14. Germline V lookup: CDR1 MDHEN, CDR2 SYDVKM. CDR3 bases: TGTGCCAGCAGCCACGATAGCGGGAGGCCTCCTAGCTCCTACGAGCAGTACTTC. This gives the protein CASSHDSGRPPSSYEQYF.

In DNA form, the CDR3 reads TGCGCCAGCAGCCAGGACTTCCAGCGGGGGGCACCCTACGAGCAGTACTTC. Its protein is CASSQDFQRGAPYEQYF. The chain has TRBV4-1 and TRBJ2-7, with 9 bases fitting TRBD2. CDR1 is MGHRA, CDR2 YSYEKL, per germline. V lost 3 bases to trimming and J lost 2 bases; unmatched junction nucleotides: 11. The CDR3 totals 17 residues.

This sequence joins TRBV5-1 and TRBJ1-2; 12 nucleotides agree with TRBD1. Germline CDR1 is SGHRS and CDR2 is YFSETQ. V was pared by 6 bases and J by 3 bases, with 6 bases of the junction left unmatched. CDR3 length: 15 residues. The DNA of the CDR3 is TGCGCCAGCAAACCGGGACAGGGGGCGGACTATGGCTACACCTTC. Translation: CASKPGQGADYGYTF.

This clone was observed a single time. The genes are TRBV27 and TRBJ1-1; 8 nucleotides match TRBD1. J lost 4 bases, V lost 3 bases, and 4 bases had no gene match. Germline assignment: CDR1 MNHEY and CDR2 SMNVEV (reference sequence). There are 14 residues in the CDR3. CDR3 DNA sequence: TGTGCCAGCAGTTTCCAGGGGGCGAGCACTGAAGCTTTCTTT. Its translation is CASSFQGASTEAFF.

The V gene is TRBV5-5, the J gene TRBJ1-6; perhaps TRBD1 as D (5 bases). Per the germline V gene, CDR1 is SGHKS and CDR2 is YYEKEE (reference sequence). The V and J ends lost 4 bases and 0 bases respectively, with 14 bases between them. CDR3 size: 17 residues. CDR3 sequence reads: CASSGRDLSSYNSPLHF. Written as DNA, the CDR3 is TGTGCCAGCAGCGGAAGGGACTTAAGCTCCTATAATTCACCCCTCCACTTT. Combining the CDR3 with reference TRBV5-5 and TRBJ1-6 gives the whole variable domain DAGVTQSPTHLIKTRGQQVTLRCSPISGHKSVSWYQQVLGQGPQFIFQYYEKEERGRGNFPDRFSARQFPNYSSELNVNALLLGDSALYLCASSGRDLSSYNSPLHFGNGTRLTVT.

The chain is built from TRBV28 and TRBJ2-3; D may be TRBD2 (7 bases). The CDR3 has 16 amino acids. V was pared by 5 bases and J by 2 bases, with 17 bases between. Germline CDR1 and CDR2: MDHEN and SYDVKM. The CDR3 here is CASSDWGGRDTDTQYF. DNA of the CDR3: TGTGCCAGCAGTGATTGGGGGGGGCGCGACACAGATACGCAGTATTTT.

V gene TRBV10-3 combines with J gene TRBJ2-4; 11 positions agree with TRBD2. The CDR3 totals 17 residues. The trim removed 0 bases at V and 3 bases at J, leaving 4 bases unmatched. Germline values: CDR1 ENHRY, CDR2 SYGVKD. As DNA, the CDR3 is TGTGCCATCAGTGAGTCCCCGGGGACTAGCGGCAAAAACATTCAGTACTTC. As protein: CAISESPGTSGKNIQYF.

V gene TRBV11-2 combines with J gene TRBJ2-2; possibly TRBD2 for D (6 bases). Germline CDR1 is SGHAT and CDR2 is FQNNGV. Trimming took 3 bases from V and 4 from J, leaving 9 bases between them. The CDR3 length is 14 residues. DNA of the CDR3: TGTGCCAGCAGCTTCGGGCGGGGCACCGGGGAGCTGTTTTTT. Protein sequence: CASSFGRGTGELFF. Full variable domain (remainder filled in from reference TRBV11-2 and TRBJ2-2): EAGVAQSPRYKIIEKRQSVAFWCNPISGHATLYWYQQILGQGPKLLIQFQNNGVVDDSQLPKDRFSAERLKGVDSTLKIQPAKLEDSAVYLCASSFGRGTGELFFGEGSRLTVL.

The rearrangement joins TRBV5-1 to TRBJ2-3; D not certain. The germline V gene has CDR1 SGHRS and CDR2 YFSETQ. The CDR3 is made up of 13 amino acids. V lost 7 bases to trimming and J lost 1 base, with 10 bases between them. In nucleotides, the CDR3 is TGCGCCAGCTCCTCTCCTGGCACAGATACGCAGTATTTT. Its translation: CASSSPGTDTQYF.

The genes are TRBV28 and TRBJ1-4; 9 nucleotides agree with TRBD1. Trimming cost V 7 bases and J 8 bases; bases outside gene matches: 11. This CDR3 contains 15 residues. Germline V gene data show CDR1 as MDHEN and CDR2 as SYDVKM. The CDR3, as DNA: TGTGCCAGCAAGGAAGGGACAGGGTTCAAGGAAAAACTGTTTTTT. Translating it yields CASKEGTGFKEKLFF.

The V gene is TRBV3-1 (or the pseudogene TRBV3-2), the J gene TRBJ1-1; D may be TRBD1 (6 bases). V shed 4 bases and J shed 7 bases, with 13 bases lying between them. Germline V gives CDR1 LGHDT, CDR2 YNNKEL (reference sequence). The CDR3 sequence is 13 residues long. CDR3 amino acids: CASSPTGMGEAFF. DNA for the CDR3: TGTGCCAGCAGCCCGACAGGTATGGGTGAAGCTTTCTTT.

The chain joins TRBV9 to TRBJ2-1; 7 bases map to TRBD2. The CDR3 has 16 amino acids. Germline V gene sequence: CDR1 SGDLS, CDR2 YYNGEE. V was clipped by 2 bases and J by 4 bases; unmatched bases: 9. CDR3 nucleotides: TGTGCCAGCAGCGTGATGTCTAGCGGAACGTACAATGAGCAGTTCTTC. This sequence encodes CASSVMSSGTYNEQFF. Variable domain in full (rest from reference TRBV9 and TRBJ2-1): DSGVTQTPKHLITATGQRVTLRCSPRSGDLSVYWYQQSLDQGLQFLIQYYNGEERAKGNILERFSAQQFPDLHSELNLSSLELGDSALYFCASSVMSSGTYNEQFFGPGTRLTVL.

The chain couples TRBV28 to TRBJ1-3, with D hard to call. This CDR3 region has 18 residues. V was clipped by 1 base and J by 0 bases, with 16 bases between them. Germline V lookup: CDR1 MDHEN, CDR2 SYDVKM. CDR3 loop: CASSLLFSGSYSGNTIYF. The CDR3 coding sequence is TGTGCCAGCAGTTTATTGTTTTCGGGGTCCTACTCTGGAAACACCATATATTTT.

This chain uses TRBV30 with TRBJ1-1; TRBD1 aligns across 7 bases. The ends lost 6 bases at V and 3 bases at J; junction bases unmatched: 13. Germline V CDR1 and CDR2: GTSNPN, SVGIG (reference sequence). The CDR3 runs to 15 residues. The CDR3 region is CACRRRQGAHTEAFF. CDR3 DNA: TGTGCCTGTCGAAGAAGACAGGGCGCTCACACTGAAGCTTTCTTT.

V gene TRBV19 combines with J gene TRBJ2-1, with D tentatively TRBD2 (6 bases). The CDR3 extends over 15 amino acids. V lost 6 bases to trimming and J lost 7 bases, with 19 bases between them. Germline lookup yields CDR1 LNHDA and CDR2 SQIVND (reference sequence). CDR3 nucleotides: TGTGCCAGTAGCCCGGACCGCGGGACGGGGAATGAGCAGTTCTTC. Residues: CASSPDRGTGNEQFF.

The chain combines TRBV18 with TRBJ2-7, with 12 bases that match TRBD2. The ends lost 5 bases at V and 6 bases at J; junction bases unmatched: 5. The CDR3 consists of 14 residues. Germline V gene lookup returns CDR1 KGHSH and CDR2 LQKENI. In DNA form, the CDR3 reads TGTGCCAGCTCATCACTAGCGGGGGGTTCCGAGCAGTACTTC. Protein: CASSSLAGGSEQYF.

The CDR3 DNA sequence: TGCGCCAGCAGCCGTCTTACCGGGACAGGGTTAGAGCAGTACTTC. It codes for CASSRLTGTGLEQYF. The J gene is TRBJ2-7, the V gene TRBV5-1; 9 bases line up with TRBD1. Germline V lookup: CDR1 SGHRS, CDR2 YFSETQ. Losses at the gene ends were 4 bases for V and 7 bases for J; bases not matched to a gene: 12. The CDR3 sequence is 15 residues long.

This sequence joins TRBV7-6 and TRBJ2-2, with 7 bases lining up with TRBD2. Germline V CDR1 and CDR2: SGHVS, FNYEAQ. The CDR3 length is 15 residues. Trimming at V came to 5 bases and at J to 4 bases, leaving 7 bases not matched to a gene. The CDR3 DNA reads as TGTGCCAGCAGCCGGGGAGGGAGAGGCACCGGGGAGCTGTTTTTT. Protein: CASSRGGRGTGELFF.

This clone came up many times. The chain recombines TRBV9 with TRBJ1-3, with TRBD1 identical over 9 bases. Germline CDR1 and CDR2: SGDLS and YYNGEE. J was trimmed by 6 bases and V by 3 bases; bases with no gene match: 13. The CDR3 has 17 amino acids. CDR3: CASSARPGQGSTNTIYF. The DNA of the CDR3 is TGTGCCAGCAGCGCCCGGCCCGGACAGGGGTCCACAAACACCATATATTTT.

V usage is TRBV7-9 and J usage is TRBJ2-1; 11 bases agree with TRBD2. The V gene end was trimmed by 4 bases and the J gene end by 5 bases; junction bases not matched to a gene: 10. The CDR3 is 17 residues long. CDR1 and CDR2 (germline): SEHNR, FQNEAQ (reference sequence). The CDR3: CASSSLPGLADHNEQFF. For the CDR3, the DNA is TGTGCCAGCAGCTCTCTCCCGGGACTAGCGGACCACAATGAGCAGTTCTTC.

The gene calls are TRBV28 and TRBJ2-2, with D possibly matching TRBD1 (5 bases). CDR3 length: 12 amino acids. Trimming took 6 bases from V and 6 from J, leaving 8 bases between them. CDR1 MDHEN and CDR2 SYDVKM come from the germline V gene. Here the CDR3 DNA reads TGTGCCAGCAGGGGGCCCCCCGGGGAGCTGTTTTTT. This translates into CASRGPPGELFF.

This clone was detected once. The sample carries other DNA sequences with the same CDR3. The gene calls are TRBV5-1 and TRBJ2-7, with 8 bases aligning to TRBD2. Looked up from germline, CDR1 is SGHRS and CDR2 is YFSETQ. The V gene end was trimmed by 2 bases and the J gene end by 6 bases; junction bases not matched to a gene: 4. The CDR3 has 13 residues. For the CDR3, the DNA is TGCGCCAGCAGCTTAGGACTAGCTAGCGAGCAGTACTTC. Protein product: CASSLGLASEQYF.

The J gene is TRBJ2-1, the V gene TRBV5-6; TRBD1 is a possible D gene (6 bases). The CDR3 covers 13 residues. Germline-derived CDR1 and CDR2 are SGHDT and YYEEEE. V was trimmed by 4 bases and J by 5 bases, leaving 10 bases between them. CDR3 in DNA: TGTGCCAGCAGCAGGGGGTGGGACAATGAGCAGTTCTTC. Translated, it gives CASSRGWDNEQFF.

This chain links TRBV11-2 with TRBJ1-2; D is ambiguous. The ends were cut back, 5 bases at V and 0 bases at J, with 13 bases in the middle. Per germline, CDR1 SGHAT and CDR2 FQNNGV. CDR3 length: 15 residues. This CDR3 is CASSPQGGSNYGYTF. DNA of the CDR3: TGTGCCAGCAGCCCTCAAGGAGGGTCTAACTATGGCTACACCTTC.

The chain joins TRBV5-6 to TRBJ1-5, with TRBD1 identical over 7 bases. The junction had 11 bases not matched to a gene; V was cut back by 3 bases and J by 5 bases. The CDR3 is 16 residues long. CDR1 is SGHDT and CDR2 is YYEEEE in the germline V gene. The CDR3, as DNA: TGTGCCAGCAGCTCCTATATTATAGGGACAGATCAGCCCCAGCATTTT. This gives the protein CASSSYIIGTDQPQHF.